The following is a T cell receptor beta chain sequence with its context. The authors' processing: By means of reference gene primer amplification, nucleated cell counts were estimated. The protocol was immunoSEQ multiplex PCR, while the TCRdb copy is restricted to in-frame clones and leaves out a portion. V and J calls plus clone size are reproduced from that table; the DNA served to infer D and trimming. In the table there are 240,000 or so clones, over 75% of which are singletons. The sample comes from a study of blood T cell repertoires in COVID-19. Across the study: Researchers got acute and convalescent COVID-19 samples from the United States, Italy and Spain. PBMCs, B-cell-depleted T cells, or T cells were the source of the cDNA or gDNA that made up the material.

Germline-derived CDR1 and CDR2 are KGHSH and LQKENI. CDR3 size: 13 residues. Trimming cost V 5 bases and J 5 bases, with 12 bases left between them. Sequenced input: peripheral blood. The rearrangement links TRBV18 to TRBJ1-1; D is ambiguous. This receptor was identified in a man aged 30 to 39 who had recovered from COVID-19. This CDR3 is CASSVMGLTEAFF. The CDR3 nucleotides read TGTGCCAGCTCAGTTATGGGCTTGACTGAAGCTTTCTTT.